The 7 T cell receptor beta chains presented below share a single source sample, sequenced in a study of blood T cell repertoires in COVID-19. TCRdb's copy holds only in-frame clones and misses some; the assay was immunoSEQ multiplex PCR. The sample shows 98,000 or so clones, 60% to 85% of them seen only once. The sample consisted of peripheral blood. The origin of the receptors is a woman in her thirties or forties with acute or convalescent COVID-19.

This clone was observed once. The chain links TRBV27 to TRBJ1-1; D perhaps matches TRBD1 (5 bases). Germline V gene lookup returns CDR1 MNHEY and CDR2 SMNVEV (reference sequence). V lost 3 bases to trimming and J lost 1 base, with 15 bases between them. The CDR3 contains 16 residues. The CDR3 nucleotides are TGTGCCAGCAGTTTTAACGGGGGTGGGGGGAACACTGAAGCTTTCTTT. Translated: CASSFNGGGGNTEAFF.

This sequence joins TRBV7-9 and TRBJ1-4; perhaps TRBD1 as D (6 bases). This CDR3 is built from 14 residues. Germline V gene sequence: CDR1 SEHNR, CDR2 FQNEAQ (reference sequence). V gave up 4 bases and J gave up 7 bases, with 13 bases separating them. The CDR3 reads CASSWGGEGEKLFF. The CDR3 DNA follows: TGTGCCAGCAGCTGGGGGGGCGAGGGTGAAAAACTGTTTTTT.

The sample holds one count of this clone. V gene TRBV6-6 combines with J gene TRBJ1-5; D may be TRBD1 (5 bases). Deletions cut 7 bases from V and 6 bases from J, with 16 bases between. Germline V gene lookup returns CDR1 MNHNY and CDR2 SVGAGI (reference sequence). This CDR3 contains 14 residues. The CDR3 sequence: CASTIPGGAQPQHF. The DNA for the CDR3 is TGTGCCAGCACCATTCCGGGTGGGGCTCAGCCCCAGCATTTT.

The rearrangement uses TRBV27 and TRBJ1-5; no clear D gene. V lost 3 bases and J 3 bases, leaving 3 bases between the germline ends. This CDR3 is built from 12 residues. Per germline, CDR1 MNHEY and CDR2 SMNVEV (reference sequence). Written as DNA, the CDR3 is TGTGCCAGCAGTTTTTACAATCAGCCCCAGCATTTT. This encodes CASSFYNQPQHF.

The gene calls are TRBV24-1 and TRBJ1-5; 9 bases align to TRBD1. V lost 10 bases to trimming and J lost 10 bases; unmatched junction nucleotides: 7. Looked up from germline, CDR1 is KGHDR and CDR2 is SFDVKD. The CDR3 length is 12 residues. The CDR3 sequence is CATDRGRGPQHF. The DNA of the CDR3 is TGTGCCACGGACAGGGGCCGGGGACCCCAGCATTTT.

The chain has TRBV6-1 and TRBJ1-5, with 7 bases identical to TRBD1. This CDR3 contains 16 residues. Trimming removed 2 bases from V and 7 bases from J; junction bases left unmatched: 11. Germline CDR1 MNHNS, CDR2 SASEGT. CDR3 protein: CASSEIQGSAGQPQHF. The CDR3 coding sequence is TGTGCCAGCAGTGAAATACAGGGGAGCGCAGGGCAGCCCCAGCATTTT.

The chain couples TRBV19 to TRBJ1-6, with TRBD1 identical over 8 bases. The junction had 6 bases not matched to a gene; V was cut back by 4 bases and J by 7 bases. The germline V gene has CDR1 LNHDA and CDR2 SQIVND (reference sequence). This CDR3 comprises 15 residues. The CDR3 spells CASSTTGGGNSPLHF. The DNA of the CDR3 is TGTGCCAGTAGTACAACAGGGGGAGGGAATTCACCCCTCCACTTT.